This T cell receptor beta chain originates from a study of breast tumors, draining lymph nodes, adjacent tissues. TCRdb fed the multiplex PCR reads into MiXCR, producing one record per CDR3 protein. Here the sample spans 200,000 to 250,000 distinct CDR3 sequences, about 34% being singletons. J was trimmed by 0 bases and V by 8 bases; bases with no gene match: 6. The CDR3 totals 13 residues. Germline CDR1 and CDR2: SQVTM and ANQGSEA. The lymph nodes were axillary draining lymph nodes from breast cancer patients. A note on this clonotype: Its target is not known.

Study results and limitations: Data fit most tumor T cells coming from lymph node, expanding in tumor. Data only fit, rather than demonstrated, lymph node origin of most tumor T cells.

Sequencing was performed on axillary lymph node tissue. This receptor was obtained from a female donor with breast cancer. Some clones in this sample may be carry-over from other donors' samples. The chain uses TRBV29-1 and TRBJ2-7; TRBD1 agrees at 8 bases. The CDR3 DNA is TGCAGCTTGGGACAGGCCTTCTCCTACGAGCAGTACTTC. It yields the protein CSLGQAFSYEQYF.